These 32 T cell receptor beta chains were all obtained from the same sample, sequenced in a study of shared T cell receptors in the human thymus. The protocol was immunoSEQ multiplex PCR, while the TCRdb copy is restricted to in-frame clones and leaves out a portion. The profile shows about 730,000 clones, roughly 85% of them singletons. These data also featured in a second study, about human thymus T cells.

The sequencing input was thymocytes. These TCRs come from a girl under three years old with a congenital heart defect.

The CDR3: CASSESSGNTIYF. CDR3 in DNA: TGTGCCAGCAGCGAGAGCTCTGGAAACACCATATATTTT. The J gene is TRBJ1-3, the V gene TRBV6-1; D unresolved. The CDR3 consists of 13 residues. The germline V gene has CDR1 MNHNS and CDR2 SASEGT. V was trimmed by 6 bases and J by 0 bases, leaving 6 bases between them.

The chain has TRBV5-4 and TRBJ2-1, with 16 bases fitting TRBD2. From germline, CDR1 is SGHNT and CDR2 YYREEE (reference sequence). Trimming cost V 7 bases and J 4 bases; bases outside gene matches: 8. The CDR3 loop spans 17 amino acids. The CDR3 region is CASRKGTSGGVYNEQFF. As DNA, the CDR3 is TGTGCCAGCCGAAAGGGGACTAGCGGGGGGGTTTACAATGAGCAGTTCTTC.

This clone was detected only once. This rearrangement joins TRBV19 to TRBJ2-7; tentatively, D is TRBD1 (5 bases). V shed 5 bases and J shed 2 bases, with 13 bases lying between them. CDR1 is LNHDA, CDR2 SQIVND, per germline (reference sequence). The CDR3 extends over 14 amino acids. As DNA, the CDR3 is TGTGCCAGTAGTGGATGGGGCGAAGCCTACGAGCAGTACTTC. Encoded protein: CASSGWGEAYEQYF.

This chain connects TRBV6-1 to TRBJ1-2; possibly TRBD1 for D (6 bases). V lost 4 bases, J lost 2 bases, and 14 bases lay in between. This CDR3 spans 15 amino acids. The germline gives CDR1 MNHNS, CDR2 SASEGT. The CDR3 region is CASSALDRPNYGYTF. CDR3 in DNA: TGTGCCAGCAGTGCCCTCGACAGGCCCAACTATGGCTACACCTTC.

This chain uses TRBV5-8 with TRBJ2-6; D gene unclear. Trimming cost V 4 bases and J 2 bases, with 16 bases left between them. The CDR3 contains 17 residues. Germline V gene sequence: CDR1 SGHTS, CDR2 YDEGEE. The CDR3 protein is CASSIQFEVAGANVLTF. The CDR3 DNA sequence: TGTGCCAGCAGCATCCAGTTTGAGGTAGCTGGGGCCAACGTCCTGACTTTC.

This chain links TRBV7-3 with TRBJ2-1; D call uncertain. Germline V lookup: CDR1 SGHTA, CDR2 FQGTGA. The V end was cut by 0 bases, the J end by 0 bases, with 9 bases between. CDR3 length equals 16 residues. CDR3 residues: CASSLTPSSSYNEQFF. CDR3 DNA: TGTGCCAGCAGCTTAACCCCTTCGAGCTCCTACAATGAGCAGTTCTTC.

The chain recombines TRBV29-1 with TRBJ2-7; D is possibly TRBD2 (6 bases). The V gene's germline CDR1 is SQVTM and CDR2 ANQGSEA. The germline V and J ends were trimmed by 1 base and 3 bases, with 31 bases remaining between them. The CDR3 is 20 amino acids. The DNA of the CDR3 is TGCAGCGTTGAAGGCCCTATGGGGGGAGGACGGTTGGGCTATGACTACGAGCAGTACTTC. Its protein product is CSVEGPMGGGRLGYDYEQYF.

The table lists this clone with a count of one. No DNA is shown, since the ends of the CDR3 on it are uncertain; the CDR3 is the one TCRdb lists. V usage is TRBV5-1 and J usage is TRBJ2-2; the listed D gene, TRBD2, was not tested against the DNA. Termini included, the CDR3 measures 16 amino acids. CDR1 and CDR2 (germline): SGHRS, YFSETQ. This chain's CDR3 is CASSFWERGGTGELFF.

This rearrangement joins TRBV14 to TRBJ2-7, with 7 bases identical to TRBD1. This CDR3 has 16 residues. CDR1 SGHDN and CDR2 FVKESK come from the germline V gene. J was trimmed by 0 bases and V by 0 bases; bases with no gene match: 5. The CDR3, as DNA: TGTGCCAGCAGCCAAGATCCCCGGGACAGCTCCTACGAGCAGTACTTC. It encodes CASSQDPRDSSYEQYF.

V gene TRBV7-9 combines with J gene TRBJ2-6; D is ambiguous. In germline, CDR1 is SEHNR, CDR2 FQNEAQ (reference sequence). This CDR3 spans 15 amino acids. V shed 3 bases and J shed 0 bases, with 6 bases lying between them. The CDR3 sequence: CASSFLYSGANVLTF. The CDR3, as DNA: TGTGCCAGCAGCTTCTTATACTCTGGGGCCAACGTCCTGACTTTC.

This clone appeared a single time. This chain links TRBV5-4 with TRBJ1-1; maybe TRBD1 (6 bases). The CDR3 length is 15 residues. V dropped 4 bases and J dropped 2 bases, with 15 bases sitting between them. Germline V CDR1 and CDR2: SGHNT, YYREEE (reference sequence). Here the CDR3 DNA reads TGTGCCAGCAGCCACCCACAGGGACATAACACTGAAGCTTTCTTT. It codes for CASSHPQGHNTEAFF.

This chain connects TRBV5-6 to TRBJ1-1, with 8 bases aligning to TRBD1. This CDR3 region has 15 residues. The V and J ends lost 5 bases and 0 bases, in that order; junction bases with no gene match: 6. The germline V gene has CDR1 SGHDT and CDR2 YYEEEE. CDR3 loop: CASRRTGKMNTEAFF. CDR3 bases: TGTGCCAGCAGGAGGACAGGGAAGATGAACACTGAAGCTTTCTTT. The variable domain in full, with the rest retrieved from reference TRBV5-6 and TRBJ1-1, is DAGVTQSPTHLIKTRGQQVTLRCSPKSGHDTVSWYQQALGQGPQFIFQYYEEEERQRGNFPDRFSGHQFPNYSSELNVNALLLGDSALYLCASRRTGKMNTEAFFGQGTRLTVV.

The chain has TRBV13 and TRBJ2-7; 9 bases line up with TRBD1. There are 18 residues in the CDR3. V lost 7 bases and J lost 2; bases outside the gene matches: 18. Germline CDR1 and CDR2: PRHDT and FYEKMQ (reference sequence). Here the CDR3 reads CASTLLQGAEARTYEQYF. The CDR3 DNA sequence: TGTGCCAGCACCCTTCTACAGGGGGCTGAAGCGAGGACCTACGAGCAGTACTTC.

This sequence joins TRBV6-1 and TRBJ1-1, with D hard to call. The V gene lost 8 bases and the J gene lost 0 bases, with 16 bases spanning the gap. The CDR3 length is 15 residues. Germline assignment: CDR1 MNHNS and CDR2 SASEGT. In nucleotides, the CDR3 is TGTGCCAGCCCGGAGAGAGCTGCTATGAACACTGAAGCTTTCTTT. Its protein product is CASPERAAMNTEAFF.

This clone was detected only once. The V and J genes are TRBV10-3 and TRBJ2-7; D is uncertain. This CDR3 spans 13 amino acids. V lost 6 bases, J lost 4 bases, and 13 bases lay in between. Looked up from germline, CDR1 is ENHRY and CDR2 is SYGVKD. The CDR3 loop is CAIRGLFGYEQYF. CDR3 nucleotides: TGTGCCATCAGGGGCCTATTTGGGTACGAGCAGTACTTC.

The chain is built from TRBV5-3 and TRBJ2-1, with 8 bases lining up with TRBD1. TRBV5-3 is an open reading frame, and its role is uncertain. The CDR3 consists of 15 residues. V dropped 4 bases and J dropped 4; count of bases not matched to a gene: 7. The CDR3: CARSEGQGTYNEQFF. DNA of the CDR3: TGTGCCAGAAGCGAAGGACAGGGTACTTACAATGAGCAGTTCTTC.

The rearrangement joins TRBV28 to TRBJ2-7; TRBD2 matches at 13 bases. CDR3 size: 22 residues. V shed 2 bases and J 6 bases; nucleotides not matched to a gene: 25. Germline CDR1 is MDHEN and CDR2 is SYDVKM. CDR3 in DNA: TGTGCCAGCAGTTTAATTAGGGTAACTAGCGGGGGGGCCGGGGACTTCTTTGGCGAGCAGTACTTC. As protein: CASSLIRVTSGGAGDFFGEQYF.

This clone was seen just once. The chain is built from TRBV6-5 and TRBJ2-7, with TRBD1 matching over 7 bases. V shed 5 bases, J shed 1 base, and the junction held 8 bases outside the gene matches. The CDR3 spans 15 residues. Germline V gene sequence: CDR1 MNHEY, CDR2 SVGAGI. The CDR3 here is CASSADRDLSYEQYF. In DNA, the CDR3 is TGTGCCAGCAGTGCCGACAGGGACCTATCCTACGAGCAGTACTTC.

This sequence joins TRBV29-1 and TRBJ2-5; 8 bases agree with TRBD2. Germline loops: CDR1 SQVTM, CDR2 ANQGSEA. The ends lost 7 bases at V and 2 bases at J; junction bases unmatched: 9. The CDR3 is 14 residues long. CDR3 amino acids: CSAEAGGGQETQYF. The CDR3 DNA sequence: TGCAGCGCTGAGGCCGGGGGGGGGCAAGAGACCCAGTACTTC.

J is TRBJ1-2 and V is TRBV19; 7 bases match TRBD1. Germline V gene data show CDR1 as LNHDA and CDR2 as SQIVND (reference sequence). Trimming cost V 4 bases and J 8 bases; bases outside gene matches: 10. The CDR3 has 14 residues. CDR3 in DNA: TGTGCCAGTAGTAGATACCACAGGGGTAGCGGCTACACCTTC. Translation: CASSRYHRGSGYTF.

The chain couples TRBV7-9 to TRBJ1-2, with 9 nucleotides matching TRBD1. The CDR3 is 14 amino acids. V lost 5 bases, J lost 3 bases, and 4 bases stayed unmatched. Germline-derived CDR1 and CDR2 are SEHNR and FQNEAQ (reference sequence). This CDR3 reads CASSQGQGHYGYTF. In nucleotides, the CDR3 is TGTGCCAGCAGCCAGGGACAGGGTCACTATGGCTACACCTTC.

The chain uses TRBV5-1 and TRBJ1-1, with D hard to call. With 1 base removed from V and 0 bases from J, the gap between germline ends came to 13 bases. This CDR3 has 16 amino acids. Germline-derived CDR1 and CDR2 are SGHRS and YFSETQ. DNA for the CDR3: TGCGCCAGCAGCTTGAAAACCGGCGGCATGAACACTGAAGCTTTCTTT. Its protein product is CASSLKTGGMNTEAFF. Full variable domain (rest looked up from reference TRBV5-1 and TRBJ1-1): KAGVTQTPRYLIKTRGQQVTLSCSPISGHRSVSWYQQTPGQGLQFLFEYFSETQRNKGNFPGRFSGRQFSNSRSEMNVSTLELGDSALYLCASSLKTGGMNTEAFFGQGTRLTVV.

V and J are TRBV25-1 and TRBJ1-1, with 10 positions matching TRBD1. Per germline, CDR1 MGHDK and CDR2 SYGVNS. The trim removed 4 bases at V and 1 base at J, leaving 12 bases unmatched. The CDR3 spans 18 residues. In DNA, the CDR3 is TGTGCCAGCAGTGGACCCCCGGGACAGGGGAGGAAGAACACTGAAGCTTTCTTT. As protein: CASSGPPGQGRKNTEAFF.

The genes are TRBV7-6 and TRBJ1-5; D might be TRBD1 (5 bases). V was shortened by 5 bases and J by 0 bases, with 20 bases between the two germline ends. This CDR3 has 18 residues. Germline V CDR1 and CDR2: SGHVS, FNYEAQ. The CDR3: CASSLQRGGSHSNQPQHF. CDR3 nucleotides: TGTGCCAGCAGCCTACAGCGGGGGGGAAGCCATAGCAATCAGCCCCAGCATTTT.

This clone was picked up one time. This chain uses TRBV6-1 with TRBJ1-1; D is possibly TRBD1 (6 bases). Looked up from germline, CDR1 is MNHNS and CDR2 is SASEGT. V dropped 5 bases and J dropped 6 bases, with 13 bases sitting between them. CDR3 length: 13 residues. CDR3 in DNA: TGTGCCAGCAGTTATCGACAGGCCCCTGAAGCTTTCTTT. Translated, it gives CASSYRQAPEAFF.

The V call is TRBV19, the J call TRBJ2-1, with a tentative D call TRBD2 (6 bases). This CDR3 region has 15 residues. Germline V gene sequence: CDR1 LNHDA, CDR2 SQIVND (reference sequence). Trimming removed 2 bases at V and 4 bases at J, with 12 bases between. CDR3 bases: TGTGCCAGTAGTATACCGGGACTCCTATACAATGAGCAGTTCTTC. Its protein product is CASSIPGLLYNEQFF.

The V call is TRBV6-5, the J call TRBJ2-7; 7 positions agree with TRBD1. J gave up 3 bases and V 5 bases, and 1 base lay outside the gene matches. This CDR3 has 12 residues. Germline V CDR1 and CDR2: MNHEY, SVGAGI. This chain's CDR3 is CASSRQGYEQYF. In nucleotides, the CDR3 is TGTGCCAGCAGTCGACAGGGCTACGAGCAGTACTTC.

This clone was seen a few times. V is TRBV6-1 and J is TRBJ1-1; no reliable D call. Germline values: CDR1 MNHNS, CDR2 SASEGT. The CDR3 length is 14 residues. The V end was cut by 1 base, the J end by 7 bases, with 13 bases between. CDR3 amino acids: CASSEGHLKDEAFF. The DNA for the CDR3 is TGTGCCAGCAGTGAAGGGCATTTAAAAGATGAAGCTTTCTTT.

This clone was picked up a small number of times. V and J are TRBV2 and TRBJ2-5; the D gene is possibly TRBD2 (5 bases). The germline CDR1 and CDR2 sequences are SNHLY and FYNNEI. The CDR3 covers 20 residues. V was clipped by 1 base and J by 2 bases, with 26 bases between them. In DNA form, the CDR3 reads TGTGCCAGCAGTGAAGGGAGGAGTAGTCGGCCTTTCCCGACGCAAGAGACCCAGTACTTC. Translated, it gives CASSEGRSSRPFPTQETQYF.

The rearrangement uses TRBV5-6 and TRBJ2-5; tentative D call: TRBD1 (6 bases). CDR1 and CDR2 from the germline V gene are SGHDT and YYEEEE. The CDR3 spans 14 residues. V was cut by 4 bases and J by 0 bases, with 10 bases left in between. The CDR3 nucleotides are TGTGCCAGCAGCATTGGACAGTACCAAGAGACCCAGTACTTC. Translating it yields CASSIGQYQETQYF.

Concerning this clone itself: Other DNA sequences in the sample encode the same CDR3. This chain connects TRBV7-9 to TRBJ1-2; D perhaps matches TRBD1 (6 bases). CDR1 and CDR2 from the germline V gene are SEHNR and FQNEAQ (reference sequence). CDR3 size: 14 residues. V lost 1 base to trimming and J lost 6 bases, with 12 bases between them. In nucleotides, the CDR3 is TGTGCCAGCAGCTTAGTAGGCAGGGGAAATGGCTACACCTTC. Amino acids: CASSLVGRGNGYTF.

The chain is built from TRBV5-1 and TRBJ1-1, with TRBD1 identical over 11 bases. CDR1 and CDR2 (germline): SGHRS, YFSETQ. The CDR3 contains 18 residues. J gave up 1 base and V 3 bases, and 11 bases lay outside the gene matches. CDR3 sequence reads: CASSSRTGGPSSNTEAFF. The CDR3 coding sequence is TGCGCCAGCAGCTCACGGACAGGGGGCCCCTCTTCGAACACTGAAGCTTTCTTT.